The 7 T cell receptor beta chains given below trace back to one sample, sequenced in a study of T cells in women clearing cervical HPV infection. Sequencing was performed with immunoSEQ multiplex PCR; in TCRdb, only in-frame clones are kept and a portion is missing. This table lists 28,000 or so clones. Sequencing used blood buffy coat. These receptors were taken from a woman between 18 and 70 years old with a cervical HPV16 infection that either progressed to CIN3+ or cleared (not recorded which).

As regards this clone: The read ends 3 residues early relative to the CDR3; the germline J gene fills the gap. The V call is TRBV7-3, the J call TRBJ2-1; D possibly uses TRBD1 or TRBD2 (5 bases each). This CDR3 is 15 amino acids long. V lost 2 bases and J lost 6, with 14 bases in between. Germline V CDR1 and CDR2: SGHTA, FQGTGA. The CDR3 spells CASSLEAGSFNEQFF. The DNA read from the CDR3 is TGTGCCAGCAGCTTAGAGGCAGGGAGTTTCAATGAG.

The covered CDR3 bases are TGTGCCAGCAGCTTAGGGGGCGCTGAA. Its protein is CASSLGGAE. The full CDR3 protein is CASSLGGAEAFF. V usage is TRBV7-9 and J usage is TRBJ1-1, with a tentative D call TRBD1 (5 bases). The read is 3 residues too short to cover the CDR3 end, so that end is filled in from the germline J gene. The CDR3 spans 12 residues. Per the germline V gene, CDR1 is SEHNR and CDR2 is FQNEAQ (reference sequence). The V and J ends lost 1 base and 6 bases respectively, with 6 bases between them.

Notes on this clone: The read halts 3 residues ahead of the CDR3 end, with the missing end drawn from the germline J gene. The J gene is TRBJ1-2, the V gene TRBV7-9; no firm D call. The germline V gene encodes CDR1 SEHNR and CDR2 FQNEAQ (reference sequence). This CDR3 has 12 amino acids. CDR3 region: CASSLRGDIYTF. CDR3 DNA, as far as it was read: TGTGCCAGCAGCTTACGGGGTGACATC.

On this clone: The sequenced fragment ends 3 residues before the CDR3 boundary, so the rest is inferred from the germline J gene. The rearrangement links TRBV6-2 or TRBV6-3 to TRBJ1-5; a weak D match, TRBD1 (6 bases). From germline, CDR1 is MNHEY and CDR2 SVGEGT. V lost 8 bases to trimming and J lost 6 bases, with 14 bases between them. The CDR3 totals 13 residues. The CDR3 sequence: CASWRGGGQPQHF. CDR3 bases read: TGTGCCAGCTGGCGAGGGGGAGGTCAGCCC.

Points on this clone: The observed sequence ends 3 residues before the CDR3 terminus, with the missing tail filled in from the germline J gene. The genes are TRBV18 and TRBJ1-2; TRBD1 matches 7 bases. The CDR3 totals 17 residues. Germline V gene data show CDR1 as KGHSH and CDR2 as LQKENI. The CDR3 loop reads CASSPPGQRFGYNDYTF. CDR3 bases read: TGTGCCAGCTCACCACCGGGACAGCGGTTCGGATACAATGAC.

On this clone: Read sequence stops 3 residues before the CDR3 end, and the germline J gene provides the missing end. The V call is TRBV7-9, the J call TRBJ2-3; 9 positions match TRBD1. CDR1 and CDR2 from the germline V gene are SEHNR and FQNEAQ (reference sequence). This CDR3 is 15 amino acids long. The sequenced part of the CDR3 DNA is TGTGCCAGCAGCTTCGGACAGGGGCCACAAGAGACG. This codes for CASSFGQGPQET. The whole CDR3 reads CASSFGQGPQETQYF.

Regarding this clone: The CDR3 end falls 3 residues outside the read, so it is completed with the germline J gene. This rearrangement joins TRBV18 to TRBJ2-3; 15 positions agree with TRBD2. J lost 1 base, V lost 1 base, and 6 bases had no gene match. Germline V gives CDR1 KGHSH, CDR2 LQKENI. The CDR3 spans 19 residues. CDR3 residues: CASSPQGLAGGGRTDTQYF. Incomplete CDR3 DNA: TGTGCCAGCTCACCACAGGGACTAGCGGGAGGTGGACGCACAGATACG.